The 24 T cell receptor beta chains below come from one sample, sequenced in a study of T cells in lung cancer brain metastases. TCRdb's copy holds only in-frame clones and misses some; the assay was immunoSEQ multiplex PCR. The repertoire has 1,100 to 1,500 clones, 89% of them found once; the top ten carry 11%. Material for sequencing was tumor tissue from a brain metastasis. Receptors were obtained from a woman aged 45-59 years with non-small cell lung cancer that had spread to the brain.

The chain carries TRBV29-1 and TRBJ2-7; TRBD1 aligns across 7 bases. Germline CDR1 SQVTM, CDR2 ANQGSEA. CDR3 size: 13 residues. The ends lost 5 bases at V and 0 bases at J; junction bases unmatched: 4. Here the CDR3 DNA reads TGCAGCGTTTCGACAGGGAGCTCCTACGAGCAGTACTTC. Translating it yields CSVSTGSSYEQYF.

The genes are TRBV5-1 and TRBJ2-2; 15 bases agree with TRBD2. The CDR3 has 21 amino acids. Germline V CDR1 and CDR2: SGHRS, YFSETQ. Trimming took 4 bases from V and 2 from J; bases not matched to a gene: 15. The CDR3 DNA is TGCGCCAGCAGCCACTTTGGGACTAGCGGGAGGCAACCTCAAAACACCGGGGAGCTGTTTTTT. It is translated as CASSHFGTSGRQPQNTGELFF.

For the CDR3, the DNA is TGTGCCAGCAGTGAAATACAGATGGTTAGCAATCAGCCCCAGCATTTT. This codes for CASSEIQMVSNQPQHF. This chain links TRBV2 with TRBJ1-5; no reliable D call. Germline CDR1 is SNHLY and CDR2 is FYNNEI. This CDR3 is 16 amino acids long. V was shortened by 2 bases and J by 0 bases, with 11 bases between the two germline ends.

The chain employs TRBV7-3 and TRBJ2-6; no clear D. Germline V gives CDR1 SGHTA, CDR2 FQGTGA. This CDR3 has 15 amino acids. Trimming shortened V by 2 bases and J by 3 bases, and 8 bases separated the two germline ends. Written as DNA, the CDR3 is TGTGCCAGCAGCTTAGGTTCGCTTGGGGCCAACGTCCTGACTTTC. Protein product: CASSLGSLGANVLTF.

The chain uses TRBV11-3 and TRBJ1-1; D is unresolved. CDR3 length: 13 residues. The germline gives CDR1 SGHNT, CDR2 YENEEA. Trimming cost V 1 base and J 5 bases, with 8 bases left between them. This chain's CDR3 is CASSLGDRTEAFF. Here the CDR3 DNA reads TGTGCCAGCAGCTTAGGCGATCGTACTGAAGCTTTCTTT.

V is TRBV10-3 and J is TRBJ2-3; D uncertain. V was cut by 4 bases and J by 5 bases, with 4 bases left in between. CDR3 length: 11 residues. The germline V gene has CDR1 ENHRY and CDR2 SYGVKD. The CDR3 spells CAISAKDTQYF. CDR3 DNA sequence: TGTGCCATCAGTGCTAAAGATACGCAGTATTTT.

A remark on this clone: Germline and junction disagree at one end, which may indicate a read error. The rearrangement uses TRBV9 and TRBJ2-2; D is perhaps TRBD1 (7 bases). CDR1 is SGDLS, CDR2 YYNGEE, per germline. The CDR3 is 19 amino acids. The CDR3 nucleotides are TGTGTCAGCAGGGCTGGGGACGGACAGCGTGCGGGACAGACCGGGGAGCTGTTTTTT. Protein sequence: CVSRAGDGQRAGQTGELFF.

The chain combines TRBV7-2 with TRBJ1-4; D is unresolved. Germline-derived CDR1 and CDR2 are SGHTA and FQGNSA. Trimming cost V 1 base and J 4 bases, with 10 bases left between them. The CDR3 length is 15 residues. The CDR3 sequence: CASSLDNSRNEKLFF. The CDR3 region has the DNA TGTGCCAGCAGCTTAGATAACAGCCGTAATGAAAAACTGTTTTTT.

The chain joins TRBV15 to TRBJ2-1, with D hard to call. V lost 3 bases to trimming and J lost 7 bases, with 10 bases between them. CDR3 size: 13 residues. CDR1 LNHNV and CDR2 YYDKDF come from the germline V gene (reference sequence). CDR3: CATSSLGRNEQFF. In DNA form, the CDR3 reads TGTGCCACCAGCAGTCTCGGGCGGAATGAGCAGTTCTTC.

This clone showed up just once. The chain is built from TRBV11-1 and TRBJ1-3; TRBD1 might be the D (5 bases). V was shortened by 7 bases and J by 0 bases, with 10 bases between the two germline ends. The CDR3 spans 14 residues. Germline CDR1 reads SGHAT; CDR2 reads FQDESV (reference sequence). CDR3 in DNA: TGTGCCAGCAACGGGGGGAGCTCTGGAAACACCATATATTTT. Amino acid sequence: CASNGGSSGNTIYF.

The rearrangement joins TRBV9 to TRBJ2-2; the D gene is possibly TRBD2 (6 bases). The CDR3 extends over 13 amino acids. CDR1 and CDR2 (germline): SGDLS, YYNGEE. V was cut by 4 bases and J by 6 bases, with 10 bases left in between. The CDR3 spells CASSLRLAGELFF. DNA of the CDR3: TGTGCCAGCAGCTTAAGACTAGCCGGGGAGCTGTTTTTT.

The CDR3 sequence: CASSSYNEQFF. CDR3 DNA sequence: TGTGCCAGCAGTAGCTACAATGAGCAGTTCTTC. The chain couples TRBV2 to TRBJ2-1; D ambiguous. The CDR3 totals 11 residues. In germline, CDR1 is SNHLY, CDR2 FYNNEI. Between the trimmed V and J ends, which lost 5 bases and 3 bases, there was a span of 2 bases.

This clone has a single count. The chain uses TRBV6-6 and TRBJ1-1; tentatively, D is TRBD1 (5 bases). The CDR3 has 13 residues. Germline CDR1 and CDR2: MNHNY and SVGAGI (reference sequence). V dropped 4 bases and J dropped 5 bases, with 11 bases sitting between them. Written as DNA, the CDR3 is TGTGCCAGCAGTTTCTCGACAGATACTGAAGCTTTCTTT. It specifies CASSFSTDTEAFF.

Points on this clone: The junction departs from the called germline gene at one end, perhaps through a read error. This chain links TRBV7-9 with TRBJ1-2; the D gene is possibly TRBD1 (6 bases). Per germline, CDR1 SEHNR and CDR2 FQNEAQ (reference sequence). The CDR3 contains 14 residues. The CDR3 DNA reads TGTGCCAGCAGCTTTCTCGGGGGGCACTATGACTACACCTTC. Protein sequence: CASSFLGGHYDYTF. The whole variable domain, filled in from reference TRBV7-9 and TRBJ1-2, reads DTGVSQNPRHKITKRGQNVTFRCDPISEHNRLYWYRQTLGQGPEFLTYFQNEAQLEKSRLLSDRFSAERPKGSFSTLEIQRTEQGDSAMYLCASSFLGGHYDYTFGSGTRLTVV.

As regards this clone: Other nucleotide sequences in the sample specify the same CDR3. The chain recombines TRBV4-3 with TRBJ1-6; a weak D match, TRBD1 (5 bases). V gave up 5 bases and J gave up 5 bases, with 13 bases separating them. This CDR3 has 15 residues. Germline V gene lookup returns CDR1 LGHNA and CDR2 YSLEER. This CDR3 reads CASSSLGVNNSPLHF. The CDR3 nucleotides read TGCGCCAGCAGCTCCCTAGGGGTCAATAATTCACCCCTCCACTTT.

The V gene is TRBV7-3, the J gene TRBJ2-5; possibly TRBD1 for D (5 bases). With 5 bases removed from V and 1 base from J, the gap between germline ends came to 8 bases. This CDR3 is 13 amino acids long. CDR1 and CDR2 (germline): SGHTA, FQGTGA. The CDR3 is CASSRTLQETQYF. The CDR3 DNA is TGTGCCAGCAGCAGGACACTCCAAGAGACCCAGTACTTC.

The CDR3 bases are TGTGCCAGCAGCTTGGGGCGGAGGGGAGCTAGCACAGATACGCAGTATTTT. Its translation: CASSLGRRGASTDTQYF. The chain links TRBV5-4 to TRBJ2-3; D perhaps matches TRBD2 (6 bases). The CDR3 totals 17 residues. Germline CDR1 SGHNT, CDR2 YYREEE (reference sequence). The V gene lost 0 bases and the J gene lost 0 bases, with 14 bases spanning the gap. Full variable domain (rest looked up from reference TRBV5-4 and TRBJ2-3): ETGVTQSPTHLIKTRGQQVTLRCSSQSGHNTVSWYQQALGQGPQFIFQYYREEENGRGNFPPRFSGLQFPNYSSELNVNALELDDSALYLCASSLGRRGASTDTQYFGPGTRLTVL.

CDR3 bases: TGTGCCAGCAGTTTTGTCTTTCGCAGGGATGGACAGCCCCAGCATTTT. Its protein is CASSFVFRRDGQPQHF. The rearrangement joins TRBV28 to TRBJ1-5, with D perhaps TRBD1 (5 bases). The germline gives CDR1 MDHEN, CDR2 SYDVKM. V was clipped by 3 bases and J by 7 bases, with 19 bases between them. This CDR3 region has 16 residues.

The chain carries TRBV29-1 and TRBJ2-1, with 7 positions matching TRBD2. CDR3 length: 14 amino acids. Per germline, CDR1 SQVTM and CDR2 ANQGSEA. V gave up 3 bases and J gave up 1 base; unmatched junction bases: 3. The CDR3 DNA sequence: TGCAGCGTTGAGGGGGGGGAGTCCTACAATGAGCAGTTCTTC. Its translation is CSVEGGESYNEQFF.

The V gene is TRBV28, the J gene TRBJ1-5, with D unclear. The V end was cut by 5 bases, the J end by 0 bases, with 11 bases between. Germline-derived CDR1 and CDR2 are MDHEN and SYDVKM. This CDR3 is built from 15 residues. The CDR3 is CASSQPRASNQPQHF. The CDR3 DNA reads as TGTGCCAGCAGTCAACCGAGGGCTAGCAATCAGCCCCAGCATTTT.

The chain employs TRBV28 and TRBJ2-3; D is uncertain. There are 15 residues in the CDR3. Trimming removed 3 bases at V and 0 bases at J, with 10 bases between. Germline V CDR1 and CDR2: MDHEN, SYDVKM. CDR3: CASSFGGQSTDTQYF. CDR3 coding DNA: TGTGCCAGCAGTTTTGGCGGCCAGAGCACAGATACGCAGTATTTT.

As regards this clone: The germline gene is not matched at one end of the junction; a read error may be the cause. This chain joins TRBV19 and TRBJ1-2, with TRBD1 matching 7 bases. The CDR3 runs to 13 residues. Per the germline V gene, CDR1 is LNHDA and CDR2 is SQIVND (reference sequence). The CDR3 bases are TGTGTCAGTAGCCTCACAGGGGACTATGGCTACACCTTC. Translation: CVSSLTGDYGYTF.

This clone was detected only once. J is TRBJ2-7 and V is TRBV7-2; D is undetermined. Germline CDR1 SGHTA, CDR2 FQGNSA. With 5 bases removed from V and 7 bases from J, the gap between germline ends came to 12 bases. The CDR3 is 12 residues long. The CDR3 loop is CASSHNIGEQYF. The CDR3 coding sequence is TGTGCCAGCAGCCATAATATAGGGGAGCAGTACTTC.

For the CDR3, the DNA is TGTGCCAGCAGTTTAAGACCGATCATCTCCAGGCTCCGAACCGCCCTCAACACCGGGGAGCTGTTTTTT. Its protein is CASSLRPIISRLRTALNTGELFF. The chain recombines TRBV27 with TRBJ2-2; D not resolved. Germline CDR1 and CDR2: MNHEY and SMNVEV (reference sequence). This CDR3 region has 23 residues. V lost 2 bases and J lost 2, with 33 bases in between.